This T cell receptor beta chain came from a study of identical twins (dated by TCRdb to about 2016). In the study overall: The study deep-sequenced TCR alpha and beta repertoires from monozygotic twins, unrelated adults of various ages and cord blood to test whether fetal clonotypes persist. To rule out contamination, replicate twin experiments were performed at different times with different library preparation protocols.

To note about this clonotype: Its antigen is unknown. Base qualities are missing; no much larger clone stands one base away.

Every donor was a healthy Caucasian. Three pairs of female monozygotic twins, all aged about 18 to 30 years, made up the twin cohort. CD4+ and CD8+ T cell populations were isolated with positive isolation kits from Invitrogen. Here is what the overall study found, with its caveats: Out-of-frame TCR alpha sequences shared between twins showed an excess of low generation-probability sequences compared with coincidental sharing between unrelated individuals. Zero-insertion analyses could be partly confounded by invariant T cells such as MAIT and iNKT, though diverse VJ usage argued against such confounding for most clonotypes. Conclusions relied on cross-sectional statistical analysis, since the same donors could not be followed over many years. A weaker excess of twin sharing was found in beta out-of-frame sequences because the signal-to-noise ratio was lowered by fewer shared sequences. Fewer insertions were carried by abundant cord blood beta clonotypes; a weaker similar trend was observed in young adult naive repertoires, while no such trend was observed in memory repertoires. Out-of-frame TCR alpha sharing in monozygotic twins was systematically underestimated by recombination models, whereas sharing between unrelated individuals was in agreement with the recombination models.

Receptor libraries were prepared by 5' RACE. TCRdb shows the sequencer as Illumina HiSeq 2000. Template switching introduced a universal primer binding site; the final cDNA contained a unique molecular identifier, enabling accurate counting of TCR cDNA molecules. Specific primers in the conserved constant-segment region were used to synthesize first-strand cDNA for the TCR alpha and beta chains. To control for contamination, every cDNA library carried two barcodes: a SMART-Mk sample barcode plus Illumina barcodes. Two successive PCR steps introduced TruSeq adapter sequences along with Illumina sample barcodes. TCR alpha and beta cDNA libraries were sequenced on the Illumina HiSeq platform with custom primers. The published analysis was carried out like this. Unique molecular identifiers were extracted from raw reads with MiGEC, and CDR3 positions were determined with MiXCR. Recombination models were inferred per individual with the repgenHMM and IGoR tools using an EM algorithm. The analysis of shared clonotypes was done with the tcR package in R, with sharing normalized by the product of cloneset sizes. To study raw recombination free of thymic and clonal selection effects, out-of-frame nonproductive sequences were analyzed. The public reads were reanalyzed by TCRdb: fastp trimming at Q25, MiXCR alignment, in-frame beta chains only. Each record represents a unique CDR3 protein, reported with the most common genes and DNA among its rows. It is TCRdb's table, rather than the study itself, that gives the V and J calls and clone size. The sample table contains 450,000 to 600,000 distinct CDR3 sequences; only one count was recorded for about a fifth of them. The top ten clones comprise approximately 0.52% of the sample.

The CDR3 holds 12 amino acids from the cysteine to the phenylalanine. Solely the CDR3 DNA is kept, with 36 bases framed from the first base. As encoded in the germline V gene (reference sequence), CDR1 is DFQATT while CDR2 is SNEGSKA. V is clipped by 4 bases and J by 0 bases, and the sequence between their germline boundaries is 6 bases long. The same data also contributed to another study, on yellow fever vaccine responses in identical twins. The second paper further reports: According to the authors, the vaccine-induced T cell response in identical twins seemed to be partly convergent and partly specific to each individual. In identical twins, the study followed T cell clones that responded to the vaccine with precision.

The chain is assembled from TRBV20-1 and TRBJ2-5; the D gene is not confidently resolved. The specimen was CD4+ T cells sorted from blood. This clonotype was obtained from a woman aged 18-29 years in good health. The CDR3 region reads CSATLYQETQYF. The nucleotides read TGCAGTGCTACCCTGTACCAAGAGACCCAGTACTTC.